This section outlines one T cell receptor (beta chain) sequence together with its context. As yet, its antigen is unknown. The data were obtained in a study of T-cell memory formation after mild COVID-19. Study outcomes and limitations: Certain responding clones were present in pre-infection memory, suggesting participation of cross-reactive memory.

TCRdb called the 5' RACE reads again in MiXCR, with one record for every CDR3 protein. The sample yields around 410,000 distinct CDR3 sequences, 20% to 30% seen once. Sequencing input: PBMCs or a T cell subset sorted from them (not recorded which). The receptor was isolated from an adult woman who had mild COVID-19 (a few samples of this study predate the infection). Cell type and time point are not known.

This CDR3 is CASSPPSYSGQPQHF. The CDR3 DNA reads TGCGCCAGCAGCCCTCCCTCTTACTCGGGACAGCCCCAGCATTTT. The chain employs TRBV4-1 and TRBJ1-5; D is undetermined. The CDR3 has 15 residues. The germline CDR1 and CDR2 sequences are MGHRA and YSYEKL. The V end lost 4 bases, the J end lost 7 bases, and 17 bases lay between the germline ends.